This T cell receptor (beta chain) was recorded in a study of blood T cell repertoires in COVID-19 (dated by TCRdb to between 2020 and 2021). For the wider study: Samples from collaborators originated in the United States, Italy and Spain and spanned both the acute and convalescent phases of COVID-19. A de-identified subject ID, COVID-19 status, age in years and sex were almost always included in the sample metadata. Samples came from the ongoing ImmuneRACE study (first 160 participants) plus 1,254 subjects from 6 global collaborators. The repertoires were made available in a free public database intended to serve as a resource for research on the immune response to SARS-CoV-2. HLA class I and class II types, where available, came from metadata supplied by the sample provider rather than from assay-based typing. The material from the prospective study consisted of cDNA or gDNA derived from T cells, B-cell-depleted T cells, or PBMCs. The dataset comprised deeply sampled blood TCRbeta repertoires from subjects exposed to, actively infected with, or recovered from COVID-19. The investigation overall reported the following: Clinical and demographic metadata were provided uncurated, with the amount varying by source and participant.

As to this clone: It lacks a known antigen. Per-base quality was not reported, and no clone a single base away is much larger than it.

TCRbeta CDR3 regions were amplified from genomic DNA using the immunoSEQ Assay, a bias-controlled multiplex PCR. Turning to the authors' computational methods: Within the assay, amplification of reference gene primers was used to estimate how many nucleated cells each sample contained. To quantify the absolute abundance of each unique TCRbeta CDR3 rearrangement, sequence reads were collapsed and filtered. Productive Simpson clonality was computed per sample as the square root of Simpson's diversity index over productive rearrangements. Entries here come from immuneACCESS through TCRdb and include only in-frame sequences with V and J called. Some clones fail to appear in such tables; in the studies checked, an unresolved V gene covers under half of the shortfall, and the cause of the remainder is unknown. V and J calls plus clone size are reproduced from that table; the DNA served to infer D and trimming. This sample gives roughly 150,000 clones in total; about 80% of them show up just once. The top ten hold around 3.2% of the sample.

In the prospective study, participants were roughly 18 to 95 years old, resided in about two dozen geographic areas of the United States, and were enrolled through a virtual design. Cohort assignment in the prospective study relied on participant-reported clinical history from a screening survey and a study questionnaire. Recovered participants in ImmuneRACE Cohort 3 were defined as having two consecutive negative NP/OP PCR tests, clearance from a healthcare professional, or resolution of symptoms. Mobile phlebotomists in the prospective study collected whole blood, serum and a nasopharyngeal or oropharyngeal swab from every participant. Additional blood draws and questionnaires over a 2-month period could optionally be provided by prospective study participants. Blood samples from the prospective study were shipped frozen or at room temperature prior to DNA extraction. This TCR was recovered from a woman aged 60-75 years who had recovered from COVID-19. What was sequenced was PBMCs or T cells enriched from blood (not recorded which).

The bases read TGCGCCAGCAGCCAAGAAGGTGGGCAGGAGGGCTCGGGCTACACCTTC. Its translation reads: CASSQEGGQEGSGYTF. The rearrangement joined TRBV4-1 to TRBJ1-2; no confident D gene assignment can be made. The cysteine opens and the phenylalanine closes a CDR3 of 16 amino acids. Only the CDR3 DNA stays, 48 bases, in frame from base 1. Between the V and J ends, shortened by 0 bases and 8 bases respectively, the junction contains 19 bases. The germline V gene provides CDR1 MGHRA and CDR2 YSYEKL.